This TCR beta chain was observed in a study of glioma-infiltrating T cells after dendritic cell vaccination. As for time point: after dendritic cell vaccination, including at tumor progression/relapse. Here immunoSEQ multiplex PCR was the method, and the copy in TCRdb shows in-frame clones only, minus some. The sample yields approximately 90,000 clones, 75% to 85% seen once. The CDR3 is made up of 14 amino acids. CDR1 is SGDLS, CDR2 YYNGEE, per germline. The V end lost 0 bases, the J end lost 0 bases, and 6 bases lay between the germline ends. The J gene is TRBJ1-1, the V gene TRBV9, with D unresolved. The clonotype was recovered from a human donor with glioblastoma. The material sequenced was blood, taken after dendritic cell vaccination. The CDR3 is CASSVGLLNTEAFF. DNA for the CDR3: TGTGCCAGCAGCGTAGGTCTACTGAACACTGAAGCTTTCTTT.